The rows below give T cell receptor beta chains drawn from one sample of a study of T cell responses to AZD1222 COVID-19 vaccine. The table came from immunoSEQ multiplex PCR; TCRdb's copy has only in-frame clones and leaves some out. The table shows around 120,000 clones, with over 75% occurring only once. The sample here was peripheral blood, taken on day 0 of AZD1222 vaccination. The receptors stem from an adult in good health. CDR3s include the opening cysteine and the closing phenylalanine or tryptophan. The D gene is left open where the match is weak. The size of a clone is reported for some rows only, either as once, few or many, or as a class for expanded clones.

>TRBJ1-5|TRBV5-6|NA|NA
CASSERGQPQHF
TGTGCCAGCAGCGAGAGAGGTCAGCCCCAGCATTTT
>TRBJ2-1|TRBV6-5|NA|TRBD1
CASTLSRAGGNEQFF
TGTGCCAGCACCCTATCCCGGGCAGGGGGCAATGAGCAGTTCTTC
>TRBJ1-5|TRBV11-3|NA|NA
CASSLPGSNQPQHF
TGTGCCAGCAGCTTACCGGGGAGCAATCAGCCCCAGCATTTT
>TRBJ2-2|TRBV5-1|NA|NA
CATSETANTGELFF
TGCGCCACCTCTGAAACCGCGAACACCGGGGAGCTGTTTTTT
>TRBJ1-1|TRBV27|NA|NA
CASSPLVIGGNGEAFF
TGTGCCAGCAGTCCCCTCGTGATAGGGGGTAATGGTGAAGCTTTCTTT
>TRBJ1-2|TRBV3-1/TRBV3-2|NA|TRBD1
CASRSTGVDGYTF
TGTGCCAGCAGATCAACAGGGGTGGACGGCTACACCTTC
>TRBJ2-3|TRBV12-5|NA|NA
CASAAPTTDTQYF
TGTGCTAGTGCCGCCCCTACGACAGATACGCAGTATTTT
>TRBJ1-1|TRBV19|few|NA
CASSIGQGNTEAFF
TGTGCCAGTAGTATTGGCCAGGGGAACACTGAAGCTTTCTTT
>TRBJ2-3|TRBV19|NA|NA
CASSPPRVVGTDTQYF
TGTGCCAGTAGCCCCCCCCGGGTGGTAGGCACAGATACGCAGTATTTT
>TRBJ1-5|TRBV27|NA|NA
CASTSLGGGVNQPQHF
TGTGCCAGCACCTCTTTGGGGGGGGGAGTCAATCAGCCCCAGCATTTT
>TRBJ2-5|TRBV2|NA|TRBD1
CASSGRGHRRETQYF
TGTGCCAGCAGTGGCAGGGGGCACCGAAGAGAGACCCAGTACTTC
>TRBJ1-5|TRBV27|NA|NA
CASSFMGFGQPQHF
TGTGCCAGCAGTTTTATGGGTTTTGGTCAGCCCCAGCATTTT
>TRBJ1-2|TRBV5-4|NA|NA
CASSLVVGGYTF
TGTGCCAGCAGCTTGGTCGTGGGTGGCTACACCTTC
>TRBJ2-1|TRBV3-1/TRBV3-2|NA|TRBD2
CASSSRGLAGVEQFF
TGTGCCAGCAGCTCGCGGGGACTAGCGGGTGTTGAGCAGTTCTTC
>TRBJ2-2|TRBV7-8|NA|TRBD1
CASSITGGETGELFF
TGTGCCAGCAGTATCACAGGGGGAGAAACCGGGGAGCTGTTTTTT
>TRBJ1-2|TRBV28|NA|NA
CASRYPQAGVYGYTF
TGTGCCAGCAGGTATCCCCAGGCTGGGGTCTATGGCTACACCTTC
>TRBJ1-2|TRBV7-8|once|NA
CASMDVGGYTF
TGTGCCAGCATGGACGTGGGTGGCTACACCTTC
>TRBJ1-6|TRBV28|once|NA
CASSPPTPYNSPLHF
TGTGCCAGCAGTCCCCCGACACCATATAATTCACCCCTCCACTTT
>TRBJ2-2|TRBV7-9|NA|TRBD2
CASSLLGGRGSATGELFF
TGTGCCAGCAGCCTGCTTGGGGGGAGGGGATCGGCCACCGGGGAGCTGTTTTTT
>TRBJ2-7|TRBV9|NA|TRBD1
CASSPGTGSYEQYF
TGTGCCAGCAGCCCCGGGACAGGGTCCTACGAGCAGTACTTC